In this sample, the clone carrying this T cell receptor (beta chain) turned up once. The antigen is undetermined. The CDR3 has 16 residues. From germline, CDR1 is LGHNA and CDR2 YNFKEQ. J was trimmed by 0 bases and V by 0 bases; bases with no gene match: 2. This entry is derived from a study of OX40 agonist ivuxolimab in advanced cancers. In the study overall: Across the patients, intravenous ivuxolimab was delivered every 2 weeks at 0.01 to 10 mg/kg.

Profiled with immunoSEQ multiplex PCR; TCRdb holds only in-frame clones, not every one. The data show approximately 44,000 clones, with about 90% seen just once and about 16% held by the top ten. Study results and limitations: The 0.1-3.0 mg/kg partial responders had among the lowest clonal expansion. The study did not work out the antigen specificity of the expanded peripheral T cells.

Patients with a history of autoimmune disease or on systemic immunosuppression were excluded. The TCR sequence derives from an adult with an advanced solid tumor such as melanoma, head and neck, liver or kidney cancer. This material consisted of CD4+ or CD8+ T cells sorted from blood, taken in a trial of the OX40 agonist ivuxolimab. The rearrangement joins TRBV4-2 to TRBJ2-1, with 7 bases aligning to TRBD1. The CDR3 sequence is CASSQEQGSSYNEQFF. The CDR3 DNA follows: TGTGCCAGCAGCCAAGAACAGGGGAGCTCCTACAATGAGCAGTTCTTC.